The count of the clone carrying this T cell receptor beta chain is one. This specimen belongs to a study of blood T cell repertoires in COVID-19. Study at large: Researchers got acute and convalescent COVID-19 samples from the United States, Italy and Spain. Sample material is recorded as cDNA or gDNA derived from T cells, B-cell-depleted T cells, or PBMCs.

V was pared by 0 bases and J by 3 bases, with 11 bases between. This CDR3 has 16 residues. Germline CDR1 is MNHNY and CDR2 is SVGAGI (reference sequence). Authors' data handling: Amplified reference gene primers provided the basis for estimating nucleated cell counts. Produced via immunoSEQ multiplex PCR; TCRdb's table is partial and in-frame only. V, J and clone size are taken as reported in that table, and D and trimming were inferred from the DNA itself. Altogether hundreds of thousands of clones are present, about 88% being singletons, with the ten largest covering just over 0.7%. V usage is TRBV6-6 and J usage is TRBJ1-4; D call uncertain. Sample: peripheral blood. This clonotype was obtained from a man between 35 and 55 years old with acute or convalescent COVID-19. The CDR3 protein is CASSYSKEAPNEKLFF. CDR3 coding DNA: TGTGCCAGCAGTTACTCGAAAGAGGCTCCTAATGAAAAACTGTTTTTT.